These T cell receptor beta chains were read from a single sample in a study of vaccination and CD4 T cells after COVID-19. TCRdb reanalysed the PCR reads using MiXCR and keeps one entry per CDR3 protein. Among roughly 15,000 distinct CDR3 sequences listed, 40% to 55% were seen once. For these TCRs, the target antigens are not known. The sample here was CD4+ T cells from blood, cultured in vitro, taken before SARS-CoV-2 vaccination. Receptors were obtained from a human donor who received a COVID-19 vaccine. The CDR3 runs from the conserved cysteine through the conserved F or W. The order of the fields is D gene, clone size, J gene, V gene, CDR3 DNA, CDR3 protein. A D gene is named only where the DNA matches it firmly. A row's size may be missing; if present it is once, few, many or a size class.

>TRBD1|-|TRBJ2-3|TRBV11-3
TGTGCCAGCAGCTTCAGGGGGACAGGGGCGTCGATGGCGCAGTATTTT
CASSFRGTGASMAQYF
>-|-|TRBJ2-7|TRBV6-1
TGTGCCAGCAGTCCGGGACTCAACTACGAGCAGTACTTC
CASSPGLNYEQYF
>TRBD1|few|TRBJ1-6|TRBV2
TGTGCCAGCGAGAGAGCGACAGGGAGCTCCTATAATTCACCCCTCCACTTT
CASERATGSSYNSPLHF
>TRBD1|few|TRBJ1-5|TRBV19
TGTGCCAGTAGTTACCGCCGGGACAGGGGGCTTTATAGCAATCAGCCCCAGCATTTT
CASSYRRDRGLYSNQPQHF
>TRBD2|few|TRBJ2-3|TRBV10-3
TGTGCCATCAGTGAAACTAGCGGGGAGACAGATACGCAGTATTTT
CAISETSGETDTQYF
>TRBD2|few|TRBJ2-3|TRBV20-1
TGCAGTGCTACACCGAGAACGAGCGGGATCCTTCTTTACACAGATACGCAGTATTTT
CSATPRTSGILLYTDTQYF
>-|few|TRBJ2-2|TRBV7-6
TGTGCCAGCAGCTCTGGATACCGTCGGGCAGTCGCCAACACCGGGGAGCTGTTTTTT
CASSSGYRRAVANTGELFF
>TRBD1|few|TRBJ1-2|TRBV6-1
TGTGCCAGCAGTGCCCGACAGGGCGGTAACTATGGCTACACCTTC
CASSARQGGNYGYTF
>-|-|TRBJ2-7|TRBV20-1
TGCAGTGCACCGGGACGGGACTACGAGCAGTACTTC
CSAPGRDYEQYF
>-|-|TRBJ1-6|TRBV18
TGTGCCAGCTCACCACTCGACAATTCACCCCTCCACTTT
CASSPLDNSPLHF
>-|-|TRBJ1-5|TRBV21-1
TGTGCCAGCAGCAAAGCGCAGTACAGGGGGACGAATCAGCCCCAGCATTTT
CASSKAQYRGTNQPQHF
>-|-|TRBJ2-5|TRBV21-1
TGTGCCAGCAGTTTACAAGCGGGGGGGGCAGGCCAAGAGACCCAGTACTTC
CASSLQAGGAGQETQYF
>-|few|TRBJ1-5|TRBV24-1
TGTGCCACCCCCCACGGTACAGGTTCAGGTCAGCCCCAGCATTTT
CATPHGTGSGQPQHF
>-|-|TRBJ2-7|TRBV6-1
TGTGCCAGCAGTGAAGTAAGAGGGGACGAGCAGTACTTC
CASSEVRGDEQYF
>-|-|TRBJ2-6|TRBV5-4
TGTGCCAGCAGTTCGAAGAGCTCTGGGGCCAACGTCCTGACTTTC
CASSSKSSGANVLTF
>-|few|TRBJ1-1|TRBV7-7
TGTGCCAGCAGCTTACGAATGAACACTGAAGCTTTCTTT
CASSLRMNTEAFF
>TRBD1|-|TRBJ1-2|TRBV29-1
TGCAGCGTTGACGTCGGACAGGGCTATGGCTACACCTTC
CSVDVGQGYGYTF